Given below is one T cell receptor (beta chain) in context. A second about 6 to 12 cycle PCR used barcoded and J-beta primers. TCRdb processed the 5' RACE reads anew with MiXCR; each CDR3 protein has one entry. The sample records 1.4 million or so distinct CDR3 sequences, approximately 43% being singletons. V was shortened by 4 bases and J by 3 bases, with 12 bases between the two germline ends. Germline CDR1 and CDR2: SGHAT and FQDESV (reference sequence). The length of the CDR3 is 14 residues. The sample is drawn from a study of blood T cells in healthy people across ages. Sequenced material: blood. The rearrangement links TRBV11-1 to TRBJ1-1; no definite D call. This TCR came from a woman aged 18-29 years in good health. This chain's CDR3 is CASSSPVGDTEAFF. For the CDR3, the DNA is TGTGCCAGCAGCTCCCCAGTTGGGGACACTGAAGCTTTCTTT.